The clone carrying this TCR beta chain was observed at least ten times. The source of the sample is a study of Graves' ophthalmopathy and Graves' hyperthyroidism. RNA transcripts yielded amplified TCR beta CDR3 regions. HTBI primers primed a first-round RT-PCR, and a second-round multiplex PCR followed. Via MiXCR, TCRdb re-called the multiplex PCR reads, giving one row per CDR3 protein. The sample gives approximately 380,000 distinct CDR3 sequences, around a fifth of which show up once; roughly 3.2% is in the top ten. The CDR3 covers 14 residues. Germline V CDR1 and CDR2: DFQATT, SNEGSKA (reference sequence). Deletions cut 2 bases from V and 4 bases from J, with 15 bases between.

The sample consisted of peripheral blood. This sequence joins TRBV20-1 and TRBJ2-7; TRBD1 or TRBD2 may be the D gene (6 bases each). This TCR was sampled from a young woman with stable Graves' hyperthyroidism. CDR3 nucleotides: TGCAGTGCTAGATCGACTAGAGGGGGGTACGAGCAGTACTTC. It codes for CSARSTRGGYEQYF.